This T cell receptor (beta chain) was found in a study of CD8 T cells in ankylosing spondylitis. Study-wide findings and caveats: Disease-linked clones displayed a CD8+ phenotype and appeared relatively rarely in peripheral blood. According to the report, clones linked to the disease were significantly enriched in matched synovial fluid samples taken from ankylosing spondylitis patients. Certain motif variants had earlier been reported in reactive arthritis synovial fluid and blood. Seemingly characteristic of ankylosing spondylitis blood was a TCR beta motif consisting of about 8 highly homologous variants.

CDR3 length equals 13 residues. Trimming took 2 bases from V and 10 from J, leaving 12 bases between them. Germline loops: CDR1 MRHNA, CDR2 SNTAGT. Molecular-barcoded quantitative 5'-RACE produced these TCR beta libraries. TCRdb passed the 5' RACE reads through MiXCR, listing each CDR3 protein once. Here the sample spans 200,000 to 250,000 distinct CDR3 sequences, 15% to 20% being singletons. In regard to this clonotype: Its antigen is not identified.

Sequencing was done on a sample of blood, either unsorted or a sorted T cell fraction (not recorded which). This clonotype was obtained from a male donor with ankylosing spondylitis. The J gene is TRBJ2-1, the V gene TRBV6-4, with D maybe TRBD2 (5 bases). The CDR3 loop is CASSDGLAGEQFF. Here the CDR3 DNA reads TGTGCCAGCAGTGACGGCCTAGCAGGAGAGCAGTTCTTC.